This T cell receptor (beta chain) appears in the sequencing data of a study of CD8+ T cells in alopecia areata. About the study: Tofacitinib dosing lasted 6 to 18 months, which was then followed by 6 months off drug.

As for treatment: oral pan-JAK inhibitor, 5-10 mg twice daily. RNA extraction was followed by reverse transcription into cDNA, which acted as the sequencing template. Produced via immunoSEQ multiplex PCR; TCRdb's table is partial and in-frame only. The repertoire holds around 100,000 clones, about 61% seen once, with approximately 16% in the top ten. The germline V gene encodes CDR1 MNHEY and CDR2 SVGAGI. The CDR3 runs to 15 residues. V was cut by 2 bases and J by 5 bases, with 15 bases left in between. The sample in question was CD8+ T cells sorted from blood, obtained between weeks 55 and 65, from a patient treated with tofacitinib. The chain carries TRBV6-5 and TRBJ1-1; D may be TRBD1 (5 bases). The receptor was isolated from a human donor with alopecia areata. The CDR3 loop reads CASSYEGRLLTEAFF. For the CDR3, the DNA is TGTGCCAGCAGTTACGAGGGGAGGCTTTTGACTGAAGCTTTCTTT.